A selection of T cell receptor beta chains follows, all from one sample in a study of cytotoxic CD8 clonotypes in ibrutinib-treated CLL. Assay: immunoSEQ multiplex PCR; the TCRdb copy retains only in-frame clones and omits some. This table holds around 310,000 clones, about 80% found once. The specimen comprised PBMCs, sampled before ibrutinib treatment. The receptors derive from a human donor with chronic lymphocytic leukemia. Each CDR3 is given with its conserved first and last residue. Fields, in order: J gene, clone size, D gene, V gene, CDR3 DNA, CDR3 protein. A D gene is named only where the DNA matches it firmly. Size is omitted from some rows. Given values are once, few, many or a class for expanded clones.

J: TRBJ2-1
size: .
D: TRBD1
V: TRBV10-1
DNA: TGCGCCAGCACTAAGGACAGGGGGAATGAGCAGTTCTTC
CDR3: CASTKDRGNEQFF

J: TRBJ2-7
size: .
D: TRBD2
V: TRBV9
DNA: TGTGCCAGCAGCGCCAGGACTAGCGGGAGCTACGAGCAGTACTTC
CDR3: CASSARTSGSYEQYF

J: TRBJ2-7
size: .
D: .
V: TRBV6-6
DNA: TGTGCCACGGCGACAGGTTACGAGCAGTACTTC
CDR3: CATATGYEQYF

J: TRBJ1-5
size: .
D: .
V: TRBV11-2
DNA: TGTGCCAGCAGCTTAGATCACAGGGCTAATCAGCCCCAGCATTTT
CDR3: CASSLDHRANQPQHF

J: TRBJ1-2
size: .
D: .
V: TRBV11-2
DNA: TGTGCCAGCAGTCTTGGGGGGTACTATGGCTACACCTTC
CDR3: CASSLGGYYGYTF

J: TRBJ2-3
size: .
D: .
V: TRBV27
DNA: TGTGCCAGCAGTTTATTAGGCGGCTTCACAGATACGCAGTATTTT
CDR3: CASSLLGGFTDTQYF

J: TRBJ1-2
size: few
D: .
V: TRBV30
DNA: TGTGCCTGGGGGAAAGATGGCTACACCTTC
CDR3: CAWGKDGYTF

J: TRBJ2-1
size: .
D: .
V: TRBV4-2
DNA: TGTGCCAGCAGCCGCCCGAGGACAGACTACAATGAGCAGTTCTTC
CDR3: CASSRPRTDYNEQFF

J: TRBJ1-5
size: .
D: .
V: TRBV19
DNA: TGTGCCAGTAGTATACCCCTAAACGGACGGCATAGCAATCAGCCCCAGCATTTT
CDR3: CASSIPLNGRHSNQPQHF

J: TRBJ2-7
size: .
D: TRBD2
V: TRBV6-5
DNA: TGTGCCAGCAGTTACAACCCCGGACTAGCGTACGAGCAGTACTTC
CDR3: CASSYNPGLAYEQYF

J: TRBJ2-2
size: few
D: .
V: TRBV20-1
DNA: TGCAGTGCTAGGCTCACCGGGGAGCTGTTTTTT
CDR3: CSARLTGELFF

J: TRBJ2-1
size: .
D: TRBD2
V: TRBV4-2
DNA: TGTGCCAGCAGCCAAGAGACTAGCGGGGAGCAGTTCTTC
CDR3: CASSQETSGEQFF

J: TRBJ2-5
size: .
D: .
V: TRBV5-1
DNA: TGCGCCAGCAGCTTGGCCGCCACCCAAGAGACCCAGTACTTC
CDR3: CASSLAATQETQYF

J: TRBJ2-1
size: .
D: .
V: TRBV28
DNA: TGTGCCAGCAGTTTCCTCCGCGGGCCTAATGAGCAGTTCTTC
CDR3: CASSFLRGPNEQFF

J: TRBJ2-2
size: few
D: TRBD2
V: TRBV6-5
DNA: TGTGCCAGCAGCCTCGGACTAGCGGGCACCGGGGAGCTGTTTTTT
CDR3: CASSLGLAGTGELFF

J: TRBJ1-1
size: .
D: .
V: TRBV2
DNA: TGTGCCAGCAGTGTTGGGCAGGGTGACACTGAAGCTTTCTTT
CDR3: CASSVGQGDTEAFF

J: TRBJ2-7
size: .
D: .
V: TRBV10-3
DNA: TGTGCCATCGCCAAGAGCTCCTACGAGCAGTACTTC
CDR3: CAIAKSSYEQYF

J: TRBJ2-1
size: once
D: .
V: TRBV6-6
DNA: TGTGCCAGCTCCCTTTTCCGGAACTACAATGAGCAGTTCTTC
CDR3: CASSLFRNYNEQFF

J: TRBJ2-3
size: once
D: TRBD1
V: TRBV29-1
DNA: TGCAGCGTTGGGGACAGATCTAGCACAGATACGCAGTATTTT
CDR3: CSVGDRSSTDTQYF

J: TRBJ1-5
size: .
D: TRBD1
V: TRBV23-1
DNA: TGCGCCAGCAGTCAAACCGGACAGGGGGGACCCTATAGCAATCAGCCCCAGCATTTT
CDR3: CASSQTGQGGPYSNQPQHF

J: TRBJ1-1
size: .
D: .
V: TRBV7-2
DNA: TGTGCCAGCAGCTTATGGAAAATGAACACTGAAGCTTTCTTT
CDR3: CASSLWKMNTEAFF

J: TRBJ1-1
size: .
D: TRBD1
V: TRBV5-6
DNA: TGTGCCAGCAGCAGGGGGTATACAGGGGATGGCACTGAAGCTTTCTTT
CDR3: CASSRGYTGDGTEAFF

J: TRBJ2-7
size: .
D: TRBD1
V: TRBV7-6
DNA: TGTGCCAGCAGCTACAGGGGCGGGGAGCAGTACTTC
CDR3: CASSYRGGEQYF

J: TRBJ2-3
size: .
D: TRBD2
V: TRBV29-1
DNA: TGCAGCGTTGTCCTAGCGGGAGCACTTTACACAGATACGCAGTATTTT
CDR3: CSVVLAGALYTDTQYF

J: TRBJ2-5
size: .
D: TRBD2
V: TRBV11-2
DNA: TGTGCCAGCAGCTTACCCGGACTAGCGGAGTACTTC
CDR3: CASSLPGLAEYF

J: TRBJ2-1
size: .
D: .
V: TRBV4-2
DNA: TGTGCCAGCAGCCCCCGGCGAGACCAATACAATGAGCAGTTCTTC
CDR3: CASSPRRDQYNEQFF

J: TRBJ1-1
size: .
D: .
V: TRBV7-8
DNA: TGTGCCAGCAGCTTAGCAGGGGCGGTGGAAGCTTTCTTT
CDR3: CASSLAGAVEAFF

J: TRBJ2-7
size: few
D: TRBD1
V: TRBV6-5
DNA: TGTGCCAGCAGTTACGACAGGGACTACGAGCAGTACTTC
CDR3: CASSYDRDYEQYF

J: TRBJ2-5
size: .
D: TRBD2
V: TRBV7-9
DNA: TGTGCCAGCAGCTTAGGAGCTAGCGGGAGTAGAGAGACCCAGTACTTC
CDR3: CASSLGASGSRETQYF